Below, one T cell receptor (beta chain) is given with its context. Its antigen is not yet known. No much larger clone exists at a distance of one base, and base qualities are not known. TCR beta CDR3 regions were amplified from RNA transcripts for repertoire sequencing. The first round was an RT-PCR using HTBI primers with the Qiagen OneStep RT-PCR kit, and this first round was followed by a second-round multiplex PCR, then size selection and purification. The libraries underwent paired-end sequencing with 100 bp reads on an Illumina HiSeq2000. Turning to the authors' computational methods: SOAPnuke was used to process the reads, removing any read that contained adapters or uncalled bases, had a mean Phred below 15, or lacked an exact match to the constant primer or identifier. High-quality paired reads were merged with COPE v1.2.5. Unique nucleotide sequences were defined as clonotypes and aligned to IMGT TRB V, D and J references using MiTCR v1.1. The analysis was limited to V-J combinations with a frequency above 0.0001, which together covered 98% to 99.2% of repertoires. For each V-J combination, a TCR clonal expansion and chaos score was defined as the ratio of F50 clonal expansion to chaos observed in the TCRdist matrix. Welch's t-statistics and random forest were used to reduce features to about 13 V-J combinations, which were fed into a naive Bayes classifier. The similarity between thyroid and blood repertoires was quantified using the Morisita-Horn index. TCRdb ran its own pipeline on the public reads, namely fastp trimming at Q25 and MiXCR clone calling, and kept in-frame beta chains. When rows share a CDR3 protein, they turn into one entry using the most common DNA and genes. The V and J calls, along with clone size, are taken from TCRdb and not from the paper's own processing. Within this sample are just over 400,000 distinct CDR3 sequences, with about 21% of them counted one time only. Jointly, the top ten make up 2.5% to 3.5% of the sample.

This record comes from a study of Graves' ophthalmopathy and Graves' hyperthyroidism (dated by TCRdb to 2016 to 2018). General notes on the study: Peripheral blood was collected at initial diagnosis, before any treatment. The study used TCR beta repertoire signatures to distinguish Graves' ophthalmopathy from Graves' hyperthyroidism and to predict progression to ophthalmopathy. In total, around 130 blood samples were TCR-sequenced: 40 to 45 ophthalmopathy, over 70 hyperthyroidism and some 17 hyperthyroidism-to-ophthalmopathy patients. To explore V-J signatures distinguishing ophthalmopathy from hyperthyroidism, a discovery set of about a hundred patients (fewer than 45 ophthalmopathy, roughly 60 stable hyperthyroidism) was enrolled. An independent validation cohort comprised roughly 20 hyperthyroidism patients and 15 to 17 patients who later progressed from hyperthyroidism to ophthalmopathy. In roughly six hyperthyroidism patients, the T-cell repertoires found in thyroid tissue were compared with those found in blood. After sampling, hyperthyroidism patients received methimazole starting at 30 mg daily, and ophthalmopathy patients received high-dose intravenous methylprednisolone. For training and testing, the 100 or so patients in the discovery cohort were randomly divided in a 7:3 ratio. General conclusions and limits of the study: Ophthalmopathy was separated from stable hyperthyroidism by the 13-signature model with about 89% sensitivity and around 81% specificity in cross-validation and with 80%/75% in the test set. No statistical method was used to set the sample size in advance, and the investigators knew which group each participant was assigned to. In validation, the model predicted ophthalmopathy progression with about 71% sensitivity and around 72% specificity; roughly 12 predicted patients were CT-confirmed with GO in a median of approximately six months. Most expanded thyroid clonotypes with frequency above 0.001 were also detected in blood, suggesting blood repertoires may reflect the thyroid immune response.

Hyperthyroidism was defined as stable when no progression to ophthalmopathy occurred within 18 months of follow-up. Hyperthyroidism patients were newly diagnosed, were aged 18 to 65 years, and had a disease duration under 2 months. Patients with other autoimmune diseases, uncontrolled infections, pregnancy or lactation were excluded from the study. Diagnosis was based on clinical symptoms, serum thyroxine, TRAb, thyroid ultrasound and orbital computed tomography. Using Ficoll-Paque density gradient centrifugation, PBMCs were isolated from roughly 9.2 ml of fresh peripheral blood. Total RNA was extracted with Trizol reagent and quality-checked on an Agilent 2100 Bioanalyzer. The trim is 4 bases for V and 1 base for J, with a gap of 15 bases between the germline ends. The CDR3 spans 16 residues, from the cysteine through the phenylalanine. This entry keeps only the CDR3 DNA: 48 bases, framed from base 1.

The chain joins TRBV12-3 or TRBV12-4 to TRBJ2-3; 6 matching bases give a weak D call of TRBD2. The sequence came from a woman aged 18-29 years with stable Graves' hyperthyroidism. Donor details come from another sample of the same person, matched by shared clones. The sequencing sample was made of peripheral blood. The nucleotide sequence is given as TGTGCCAGCAGTTCCCCGGGGACTGGGGGCACAGATACGCAGTATTTT. Its amino acids are CASSSPGTGGTDTQYF.